Following are 10 T cell receptor beta chains from one sample sequenced in a study of control samples from healthy donors and cancer patients. TCRdb's copy holds only in-frame clones and misses some; the assay was immunoSEQ multiplex PCR. There are about 120,000 clones in the sample; about 87% occur only once, and 3% to 4% lies in the top ten. Sequencing was done on a sample of blood. These receptors all come from a man in his forties in good health.

The V call is TRBV24-1, the J call TRBJ1-5; no clear D. This CDR3 has 16 amino acids. Germline V gene data show CDR1 as KGHDR and CDR2 as SFDVKD. Trimming took off 4 bases at V and 6 bases at J, with 18 bases between the two ends. Here the CDR3 DNA reads TGTGCCACCAGTGACCCGACCCTCGGAGTTACTCAGCCCCAGCATTTT. This codes for CATSDPTLGVTQPQHF.

The CDR3 is CASSQAGDRGYGYTF. CDR3 DNA: TGCGCCAGCAGCCAAGCCGGGGACAGGGGCTATGGCTACACCTTC. The chain joins TRBV4-3 to TRBJ1-2, with 10 bases matching TRBD1. CDR1 is LGHNA, CDR2 YSLEER, per germline. The V gene end was trimmed by 1 base and the J gene end by 4 bases; junction bases not matched to a gene: 3. The length of the CDR3 is 15 residues.

This chain uses TRBV5-6 with TRBJ2-5; D remains ambiguous. There are 15 residues in the CDR3. The germline CDR1 and CDR2 sequences are SGHDT and YYEEEE. V lost 6 bases and J 2 bases, leaving 17 bases between the germline ends. The CDR3 nucleotides read TGTGCCAGCACCTCACAAGTACAAGTGCAAGAGACCCAGTACTTC. It yields the protein CASTSQVQVQETQYF.

This clone was detected only a few times. The chain combines TRBV30 with TRBJ1-1; tentative D call: TRBD1 (6 bases). The CDR3 spans 16 residues. Trimming took off 3 bases at V and 4 bases at J, with 21 bases between the two ends. Per the germline V gene, CDR1 is GTSNPN and CDR2 is SVGIG (reference sequence). CDR3 sequence: CAWRGEGWTASTEAFF. Here the CDR3 DNA reads TGTGCCTGGAGAGGCGAGGGATGGACAGCCAGCACTGAAGCTTTCTTT.

The chain is built from TRBV3-1 (or the pseudogene TRBV3-2) and TRBJ1-3, with D unclear. Trimming removed 4 bases from V and 0 bases from J, with 10 bases in between. Germline V gives CDR1 LGHDT, CDR2 YNNKEL (reference sequence). The CDR3 sequence is 15 residues long. CDR3: CASSPLGNSGNTIYF. The DNA of the CDR3 is TGTGCCAGCAGCCCCCTAGGGAACTCTGGAAACACCATATATTTT.

V and J are TRBV12-3 or TRBV12-4 and TRBJ1-2; D not resolved. V gave up 7 bases and J gave up 4 bases, with 13 bases separating them. This CDR3 has 13 residues. The CDR3: CASTPRVSYGYTF. CDR3 bases: TGTGCCAGCACCCCCCGGGTCAGCTATGGCTACACCTTC.

The chain recombines TRBV2 with TRBJ2-1; D remains unclear. The CDR3 has 17 amino acids. From germline, CDR1 is SNHLY and CDR2 FYNNEI. V lost 2 bases to trimming and J lost 0 bases, with 14 bases between them. The CDR3 loop reads CASSERAAGISYNEQFF. In DNA form, the CDR3 reads TGTGCCAGCAGTGAACGGGCCGCCGGAATCTCCTACAATGAGCAGTTCTTC.

The chain recombines TRBV30 with TRBJ1-2; 8 nucleotides agree with TRBD1. V lost 2 bases to trimming and J lost 6 bases; unmatched junction nucleotides: 5. CDR3 length equals 13 residues. The germline V gene has CDR1 GTSNPN and CDR2 SVGIG (reference sequence). The CDR3 region has the DNA TGTGCCTGGAGTCAGGGACAGGCGGATGGCTACACCTTC. Its protein product is CAWSQGQADGYTF.

The V call is TRBV9, the J call TRBJ2-7; 8 nucleotides match TRBD2. Trimming removed 0 bases from V and 6 bases from J; junction bases left unmatched: 11. This CDR3 has 16 amino acids. In germline, CDR1 is SGDLS, CDR2 YYNGEE. The CDR3 DNA sequence: TGTGCCAGCAGCGTAGCTGTCCGGGGGGGATACGTCGAGCAGTACTTC. Its protein product is CASSVAVRGGYVEQYF.

The chain employs TRBV5-6 and TRBJ2-7; 8 bases fit TRBD2. Per the germline V gene, CDR1 is SGHDT and CDR2 is YYEEEE. This CDR3 comprises 16 residues. V was clipped by 1 base and J by 0 bases; unmatched bases: 6. This CDR3 is CASSLNGGGTSYEQYF. In DNA form, the CDR3 reads TGTGCCAGCAGCTTGAACGGGGGGGGCACCTCCTACGAGCAGTACTTC.